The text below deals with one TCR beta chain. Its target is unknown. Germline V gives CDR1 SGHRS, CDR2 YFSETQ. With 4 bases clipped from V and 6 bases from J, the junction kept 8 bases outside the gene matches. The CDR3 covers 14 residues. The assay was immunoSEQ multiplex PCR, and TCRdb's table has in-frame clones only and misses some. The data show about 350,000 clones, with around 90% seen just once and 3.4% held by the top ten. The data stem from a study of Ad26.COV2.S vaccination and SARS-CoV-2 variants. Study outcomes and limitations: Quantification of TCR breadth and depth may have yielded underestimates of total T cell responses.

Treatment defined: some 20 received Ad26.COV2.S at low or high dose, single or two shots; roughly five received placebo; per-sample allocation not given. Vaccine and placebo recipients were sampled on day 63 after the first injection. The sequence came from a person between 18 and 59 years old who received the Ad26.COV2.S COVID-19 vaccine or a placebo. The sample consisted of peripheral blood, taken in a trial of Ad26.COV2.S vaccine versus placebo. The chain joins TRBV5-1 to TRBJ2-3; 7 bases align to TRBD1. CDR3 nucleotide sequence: TGCGCCAGCAGCCCTTTGGACAGGCTCGATACGCAGTATTTT. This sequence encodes CASSPLDRLDTQYF.